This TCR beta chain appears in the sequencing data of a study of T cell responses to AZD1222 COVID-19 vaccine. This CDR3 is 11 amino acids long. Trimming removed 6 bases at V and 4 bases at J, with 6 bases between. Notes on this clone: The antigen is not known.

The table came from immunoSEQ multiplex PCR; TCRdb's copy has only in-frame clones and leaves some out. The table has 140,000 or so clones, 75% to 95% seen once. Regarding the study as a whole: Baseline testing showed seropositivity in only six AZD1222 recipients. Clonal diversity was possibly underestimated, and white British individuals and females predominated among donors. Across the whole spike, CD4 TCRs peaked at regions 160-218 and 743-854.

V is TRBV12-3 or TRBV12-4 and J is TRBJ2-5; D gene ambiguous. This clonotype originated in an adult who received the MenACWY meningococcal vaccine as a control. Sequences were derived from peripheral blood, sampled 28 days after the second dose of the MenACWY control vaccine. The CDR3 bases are TGTGCCAGCAGCCAAATAGAGACCCAGTACTTC. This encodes CASSQIETQYF.